This T cell receptor (beta chain) is drawn from a study of control samples from healthy donors and cancer patients. CDR1 and CDR2 (germline): LGHNA, YNFKEQ. The CDR3 extends over 14 amino acids. V was clipped by 0 bases and J by 3 bases, with 8 bases between them. Libraries were prepared by immunoSEQ multiplex PCR; TCRdb keeps only in-frame clonotypes and omits some of them. The sample lists 130,000 or so clones, around 92% seen once, with roughly 43% in the top ten. The clonotype originates from a man aged 45 to 65 in good health. What was sequenced was blood. The chain combines TRBV4-2 with TRBJ2-5; D possibly corresponds to TRBD1 (5 bases). Written as DNA, the CDR3 is TGTGCCAGCAGCCAAGATCTCAGGGAAGAGACCCAGTACTTC. Encoded protein: CASSQDLREETQYF.